The T cell receptor beta chain described here comes from a study of T-cell memory formation after mild COVID-19. Study summary: Largely, TCR clusters stayed within a single donor. Study-wide findings and caveats: Second-wave clones reaching peak frequency on day 37 lacked confirmed SARS-CoV-2 specificity. Some clones that responded turned up in pre-infection memory, which suggests that cross-reactive memory joined in.

Each CDR3 protein gets one entry after TCRdb re-called the 5' RACE reads with MiXCR. The table has roughly 260,000 distinct CDR3 sequences, around 15% seen once. This clonotype was observed a few times. Its antigen remains unidentified. The ends were cut back, 5 bases at V and 1 base at J, with 9 bases in the middle. Germline V CDR1 and CDR2: DFQATT, SNEGSKA (reference sequence). The CDR3 loop spans 12 amino acids. The sequence derives from a man younger than 35 who had mild COVID-19 (a few samples of this study predate the infection). Cell type and time point are not known. The gene calls are TRBV20-1 and TRBJ2-7; D tentatively reads TRBD1 or TRBD2 (6 bases each). The sequenced sample consisted of PBMCs or a T cell subset sorted from them (not recorded which). The CDR3, as DNA: TGCAGTGCTGGAGGGGGGTCCTACGAGCAGTACTTC. Protein: CSAGGGSYEQYF.